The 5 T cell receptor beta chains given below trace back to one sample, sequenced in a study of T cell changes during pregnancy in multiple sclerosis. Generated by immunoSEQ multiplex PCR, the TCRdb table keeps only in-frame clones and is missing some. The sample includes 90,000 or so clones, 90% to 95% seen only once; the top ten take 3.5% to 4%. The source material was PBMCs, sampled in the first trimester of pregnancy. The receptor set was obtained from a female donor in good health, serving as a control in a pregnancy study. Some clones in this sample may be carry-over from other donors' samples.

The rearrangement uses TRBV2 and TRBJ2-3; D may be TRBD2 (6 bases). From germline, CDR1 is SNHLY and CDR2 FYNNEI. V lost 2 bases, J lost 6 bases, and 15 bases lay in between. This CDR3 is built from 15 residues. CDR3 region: CASSELASSGDTQYF. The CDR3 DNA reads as TGTGCCAGCAGTGAACTGGCTTCCAGCGGGGATACGCAGTATTTT.

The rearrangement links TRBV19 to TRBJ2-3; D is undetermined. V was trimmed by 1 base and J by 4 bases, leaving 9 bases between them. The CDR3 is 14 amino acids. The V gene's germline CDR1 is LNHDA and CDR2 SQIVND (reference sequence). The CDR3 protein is CASSIAWQADTQYF. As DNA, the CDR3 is TGTGCCAGTAGTATAGCTTGGCAGGCAGATACGCAGTATTTT. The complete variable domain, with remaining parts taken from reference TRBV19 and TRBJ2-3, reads DGGITQSPKYLFRKEGQNVTLSCEQNLNHDAMYWYRQDPGQGLRLIYYSQIVNDFQKGDIAEGYSVSREKKESFPLTVTSAQKNPTAFYLCASSIAWQADTQYFGPGTRLTVL.

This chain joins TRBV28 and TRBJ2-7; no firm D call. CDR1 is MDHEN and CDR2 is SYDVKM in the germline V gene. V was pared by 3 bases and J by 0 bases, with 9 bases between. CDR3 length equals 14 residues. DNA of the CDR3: TGTGCCAGCAGTTTGTCGGAGAGCTCCTACGAGCAGTACTTC. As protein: CASSLSESSYEQYF.

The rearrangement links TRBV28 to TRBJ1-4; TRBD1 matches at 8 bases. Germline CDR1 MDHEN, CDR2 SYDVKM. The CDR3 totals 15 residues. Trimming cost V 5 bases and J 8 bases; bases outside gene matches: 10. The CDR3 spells CASSPFPGDREKLFF. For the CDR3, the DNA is TGTGCCAGCAGTCCCTTTCCAGGGGACAGGGAAAAACTGTTTTTT.

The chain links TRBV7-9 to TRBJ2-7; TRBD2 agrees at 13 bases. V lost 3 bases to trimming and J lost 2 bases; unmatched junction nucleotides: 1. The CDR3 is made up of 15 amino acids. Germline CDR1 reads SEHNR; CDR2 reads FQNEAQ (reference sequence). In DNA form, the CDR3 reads TGTGCCAGCAGCTTGACTAGCGGGAGGCCCTACGAGCAGTACTTC. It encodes CASSLTSGRPYEQYF.